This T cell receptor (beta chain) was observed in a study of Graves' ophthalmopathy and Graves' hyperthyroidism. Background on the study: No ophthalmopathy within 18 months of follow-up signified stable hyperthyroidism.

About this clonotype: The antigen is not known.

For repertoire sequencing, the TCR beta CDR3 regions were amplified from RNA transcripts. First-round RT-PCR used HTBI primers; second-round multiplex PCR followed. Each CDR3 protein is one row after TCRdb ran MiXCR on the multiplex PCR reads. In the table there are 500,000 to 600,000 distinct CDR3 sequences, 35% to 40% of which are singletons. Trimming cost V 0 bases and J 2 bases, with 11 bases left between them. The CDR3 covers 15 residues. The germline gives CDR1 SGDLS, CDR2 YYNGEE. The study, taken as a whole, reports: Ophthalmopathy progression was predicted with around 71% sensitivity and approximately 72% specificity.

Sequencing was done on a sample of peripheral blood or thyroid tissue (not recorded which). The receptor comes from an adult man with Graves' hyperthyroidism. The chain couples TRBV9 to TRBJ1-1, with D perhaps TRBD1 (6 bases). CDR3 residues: CASSVESRGNTEAFF. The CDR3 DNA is TGTGCCAGCAGCGTAGAGAGCAGGGGAAACACTGAAGCTTTCTTT.